The 30 T cell receptor beta chains reported below all come from one sample, sequenced in a study of CD8 T cells in Susac syndrome. Random hexamers were used to reverse transcribe roughly 0.5 to 1 ug of RNA. TCRdb used MiXCR to reprocess the immunoSEQ multiplex PCR reads, holding one entry per CDR3 protein. In the table there are around 130,000 distinct CDR3 sequences, more than 75% of which are singletons. Sequencing used CD8+ T cells from PBMCs. The receptors stem from a human donor with multiple sclerosis.

This rearrangement joins TRBV5-4 to TRBJ2-1; no reliable D call. The CDR3 is 16 amino acids. The V gene's germline CDR1 is SGHNT and CDR2 YYREEE (reference sequence). Trimming pared 0 bases from V and 0 bases from J, leaving 10 bases between. CDR3 protein: CASSLAEHSSYNEQFF. CDR3 coding DNA: TGTGCCAGCAGCTTGGCTGAGCATAGCTCCTACAATGAGCAGTTCTTC.

The CDR3 loop is CASSSRSDTQYF. The CDR3 DNA follows: TGCGCCAGCAGCTCCAGATCAGATACGCAGTATTTT. V and J are TRBV5-1 and TRBJ2-3, with no clear D. CDR1 SGHRS and CDR2 YFSETQ come from the germline V gene. There are 12 residues in the CDR3. Deletions cut 3 bases from V and 4 bases from J, with 6 bases between.

The chain links TRBV28 to TRBJ1-2; D might be TRBD1 (5 bases). CDR3 size: 14 residues. From germline, CDR1 is MDHEN and CDR2 SYDVKM. V was cut by 3 bases and J by 2 bases, with 10 bases left in between. CDR3: CASSLGVGNYGYTF. In DNA, the CDR3 is TGTGCCAGCAGTTTGGGGGTTGGGAACTATGGCTACACCTTC.

The chain recombines TRBV29-1 with TRBJ2-1, with D uncertain. CDR3 length: 14 amino acids. Germline CDR1 and CDR2: SQVTM and ANQGSEA. The ends were cut back, 1 base at V and 0 bases at J, with 7 bases in the middle. In DNA form, the CDR3 reads TGCAGCGTTGAAGGGGTTCTCTCCTACAATGAGCAGTTCTTC. Protein product: CSVEGVLSYNEQFF.

The CDR3 DNA reads as TGTGCCAGCTCATCGGCCTTACAAGAGACCCAGTACTTC. Its translation is CASSSALQETQYF. The chain links TRBV28 to TRBJ2-5; D is ambiguous. Trimming pared 8 bases from V and 2 bases from J, leaving 12 bases between. The germline V gene encodes CDR1 MDHEN and CDR2 SYDVKM. The CDR3 sequence is 13 residues long.

The chain joins TRBV30 to TRBJ2-2, with TRBD2 matching 11 bases. CDR1 and CDR2 from the germline V gene are GTSNPN and SVGIG (reference sequence). This CDR3 region has 14 residues. V trimming: 2 bases; J trimming: 6 bases; junction bases outside the gene matches: 2. The CDR3 is CAWSLAGGPGELFF. CDR3 DNA: TGTGCCTGGAGTTTAGCGGGAGGGCCCGGGGAGCTGTTTTTT. The full variable domain, completed using reference TRBV30 and TRBJ2-2, is SQTIHQWPATLVQPVGSPLSLECTVEGTSNPNLYWYRQAAGRGLQLLFYSVGIGQISSEVPQNLSASRPQDRQFILSSKKLLLSDSGFYLCAWSLAGGPGELFFGEGSRLTVL.

The chain is built from TRBV4-1 and TRBJ1-2; 10 nucleotides agree with TRBD1. In germline, CDR1 is MGHRA, CDR2 YSYEKL. V lost 1 base and J lost 10; bases outside the gene matches: 6. CDR3 length: 14 residues. The CDR3: CASSQVGTGADYTF. The CDR3 DNA sequence: TGCGCCAGCAGCCAAGTAGGGACAGGGGCGGACTACACCTTC.

The chain has TRBV6-1 and TRBJ2-7; D unresolved. Looked up from germline, CDR1 is MNHNS and CDR2 is SASEGT. The length of the CDR3 is 15 residues. V was shortened by 2 bases and J by 4 bases, with 15 bases between the two germline ends. Here the CDR3 reads CASSELEHSSYEQYF. DNA for the CDR3: TGTGCCAGCAGTGAATTGGAACACAGTTCTTACGAGCAGTACTTC.

Of note for this clonotype: A read error may produce the germline difference seen at one junction end. This sequence joins TRBV14 and TRBJ1-1, with D unclear. The CDR3 consists of 11 residues. Germline CDR1 is SGHDN and CDR2 is FVKESK. CDR3 loop: CASSQGTPYSF. DNA of the CDR3: TGTGCCAGCAGCCAAGGAACACCCTATTCCTTT.

The V gene is TRBV6-2 or TRBV6-3, the J gene TRBJ1-1; no clear D. Germline assignment: CDR1 MNHEY and CDR2 SVGEGT. The V gene lost 6 bases and the J gene lost 1 base, with 12 bases spanning the gap. The CDR3 is made up of 14 amino acids. CDR3 sequence: CASSIPWSNTEAFF. In nucleotides, the CDR3 is TGTGCCAGCAGCATACCTTGGTCGAACACTGAAGCTTTCTTT.

The rearrangement joins TRBV28 to TRBJ2-7; no clear D gene. V dropped 4 bases and J dropped 3 bases, with 13 bases sitting between them. The V gene's germline CDR1 is MDHEN and CDR2 SYDVKM. The CDR3 sequence is 14 residues long. Here the CDR3 DNA reads TGTGCCAGCAGTTCCGGAGTTAGTGGCTACGAGCAGTACTTC. Amino acid sequence: CASSSGVSGYEQYF. The full variable domain, completed using reference TRBV28 and TRBJ2-7, is DVKVTQSSRYLVKRTGEKVFLECVQDMDHENMFWYRQDPGLGLRLIYFSYDVKMKEKGDIPEGYSVSREKKERFSLILESASTNQTSMYLCASSSGVSGYEQYFGPGTRLTVT.

CDR3: CASSEGTGRDEQYF. The CDR3 region has the DNA TGTGCCAGCAGTGAGGGGACAGGGAGGGACGAGCAGTACTTC. The chain joins TRBV27 to TRBJ2-7, with 9 bases aligning to TRBD1. V dropped 5 bases and J dropped 5; count of bases not matched to a gene: 7. This CDR3 is 14 amino acids long. Looked up from germline, CDR1 is MNHEY and CDR2 is SMNVEV (reference sequence).

This clonotype was seen a handful of times. In nucleotides, the CDR3 is TGTGCCAGCACCGGACCCTACGAGCAGTACTTC. Translated, it gives CASTGPYEQYF. The chain is built from TRBV25-1 and TRBJ2-7; no clear D gene. Trimming left V 7 bases short and J 2 bases short, with 6 bases between. The germline CDR1 and CDR2 sequences are MGHDK and SYGVNS. The CDR3 extends over 11 amino acids.

The rearrangement uses TRBV19 and TRBJ2-7; perhaps D is TRBD1 or TRBD2 (7 bases each). The CDR3 spans 14 residues. Germline V CDR1 and CDR2: LNHDA, SQIVND (reference sequence). Trimming removed 5 bases from V and 2 bases from J, with 13 bases in between. The CDR3 DNA reads TGTGCCAGTAGTGCAGCGGGACAGACCTACGAGCAGTACTTC. Translating it yields CASSAAGQTYEQYF.

The chain has TRBV28 and TRBJ2-1; 7 positions agree with TRBD1. Per germline, CDR1 MDHEN and CDR2 SYDVKM. This CDR3 has 14 amino acids. V was pared by 3 bases and J by 4 bases, with 3 bases of the junction left unmatched. In DNA, the CDR3 is TGTGCCAGCAGTTTGGGACAGCTATACAATGAGCAGTTCTTC. This sequence encodes CASSLGQLYNEQFF.

The rearrangement links TRBV27 to TRBJ2-7; 8 positions match TRBD2. With 1 base clipped from V and 4 bases from J, the junction kept 3 bases outside the gene matches. Germline V gene data show CDR1 as MNHEY and CDR2 as SMNVEV (reference sequence). The CDR3 is 14 residues long. The DNA for the CDR3 is TGTGCCAGCAGTTTATATTCGGGGGGGTACGAGCAGTACTTC. Amino acids: CASSLYSGGYEQYF.

This clonotype has just one count. V gene TRBV7-9 combines with J gene TRBJ2-1; D unclear. The CDR3 is 14 amino acids. The V gene's germline CDR1 is SEHNR and CDR2 FQNEAQ (reference sequence). Between the trimmed V and J ends, which lost 0 bases and 8 bases, there was a span of 11 bases. The CDR3 loop reads CASSLAVMGDEQFF. For the CDR3, the DNA is TGTGCCAGCAGCTTAGCGGTTATGGGCGATGAGCAGTTCTTC.

This clonotype was seen only once. This sequence joins TRBV5-4 and TRBJ1-1, with D unresolved. From germline, CDR1 is SGHNT and CDR2 YYREEE (reference sequence). CDR3 size: 13 residues. Trimming removed 4 bases at V and 5 bases at J, with 12 bases between. The chain's CDR3 is CASSPAEATEAFF. In DNA form, the CDR3 reads TGTGCCAGCAGCCCAGCGGAGGCGACTGAAGCTTTCTTT.

The genes are TRBV27 and TRBJ2-1; tentative D call: TRBD2 (6 bases). This CDR3 has 12 amino acids. Trimming took off 3 bases at V and 8 bases at J, with 8 bases between the two ends. The germline CDR1 and CDR2 sequences are MNHEY and SMNVEV (reference sequence). The DNA for the CDR3 is TGTGCCAGCAGTTTCCCGGGGGATGAGCAGTTCTTC. Residues: CASSFPGDEQFF.

This sequence joins TRBV6-5 and TRBJ2-1; 7 nucleotides agree with TRBD2. V shed 8 bases, J shed 5 bases, and the junction held 12 bases outside the gene matches. CDR1 is MNHEY, CDR2 SVGAGI, per germline. The CDR3 consists of 15 residues. The DNA for the CDR3 is TGTGCCAGCGGTGGAGGGGACTACTCTAACAATGAGCAGTTCTTC. Amino acid sequence: CASGGGDYSNNEQFF.

This chain links TRBV9 with TRBJ2-2; D is uncertain. V lost 1 base to trimming and J lost 0 bases, with 7 bases between them. This CDR3 spans 15 amino acids. Germline CDR1 and CDR2: SGDLS and YYNGEE. The CDR3 DNA follows: TGTGCCAGCAGCGTATTTGGTACGAACACCGGGGAGCTGTTTTTT. Translation gives CASSVFGTNTGELFF.

The rearrangement joins TRBV27 to TRBJ2-7; D may match TRBD1 or TRBD2 (5 bases each). Trimming pared 6 bases from V and 2 bases from J, leaving 20 bases between. Germline V gene lookup returns CDR1 MNHEY and CDR2 SMNVEV (reference sequence). The CDR3 covers 16 residues. The CDR3 DNA follows: TGTGCCAGCAGCCTACTCGGGATCCAGGGTGCCTACGAGCAGTACTTC. Encoded protein: CASSLLGIQGAYEQYF.

This chain uses TRBV27 with TRBJ1-2; 8 nucleotides align to TRBD1. This CDR3 spans 13 amino acids. In germline, CDR1 is MNHEY, CDR2 SMNVEV (reference sequence). J was trimmed by 7 bases and V by 5 bases; bases with no gene match: 6. The CDR3 DNA follows: TGTGCCAGCAGTATGACAGGGGTGGGTGGCTACACCTTC. This encodes CASSMTGVGGYTF.

The chain has TRBV13 and TRBJ1-4; D is perhaps TRBD1 (6 bases). Germline-derived CDR1 and CDR2 are PRHDT and FYEKMQ (reference sequence). There are 15 residues in the CDR3. V lost 3 bases and J 7 bases, leaving 15 bases between the germline ends. CDR3 nucleotides: TGTGCCAGCAGCTTCGCGGGGGGCATCGGTGAAAAACTGTTTTTT. Translation: CASSFAGGIGEKLFF.

This chain connects TRBV28 to TRBJ2-7; possibly TRBD1 or TRBD2 for D (5 bases each). Germline V gene lookup returns CDR1 MDHEN and CDR2 SYDVKM. The CDR3 is 14 residues long. Trimming left V 6 bases short and J 4 bases short, with 16 bases between. The CDR3 nucleotides read TGTGCCAGCAGCCTATCCGGGACGGAATACGAGCAGTACTTC. Protein: CASSLSGTEYEQYF. The entire variable domain, with the rest obtained from reference TRBV28 and TRBJ2-7, is as follows: DVKVTQSSRYLVKRTGEKVFLECVQDMDHENMFWYRQDPGLGLRLIYFSYDVKMKEKGDIPEGYSVSREKKERFSLILESASTNQTSMYLCASSLSGTEYEQYFGPGTRLTVT.

The chain links TRBV5-1 to TRBJ2-5, with a tentative D call TRBD1 (6 bases). The CDR3 totals 13 residues. Germline CDR1 SGHRS, CDR2 YFSETQ. The ends were cut back, 5 bases at V and 3 bases at J, with 11 bases in the middle. CDR3 DNA sequence: TGCGCCAGCAGATTGACAGGAGAAGAGACCCAGTACTTC. This gives the protein CASRLTGEETQYF. The full variable domain, rest sourced from reference TRBV5-1 and TRBJ2-5, is KAGVTQTPRYLIKTRGQQVTLSCSPISGHRSVSWYQQTPGQGLQFLFEYFSETQRNKGNFPGRFSGRQFSNSRSEMNVSTLELGDSALYLCASRLTGEETQYFGPGTRLLVL.

The rearrangement links TRBV2 to TRBJ1-5, with D possibly TRBD1 on 5 matching bases. The CDR3 loop spans 14 amino acids. V lost 1 base, J lost 3 bases, and 7 bases lay in between. CDR1 SNHLY and CDR2 FYNNEI come from the germline V gene. In DNA form, the CDR3 reads TGTGCCAGCAGTGAAGGACAGATCAATCAGCCCCAGCATTTT. Its protein is CASSEGQINQPQHF.

The gene calls are TRBV4-1 and TRBJ2-2; tentative D call: TRBD2 (6 bases). The germline gives CDR1 MGHRA, CDR2 YSYEKL. The length of the CDR3 is 15 residues. V was cut by 4 bases and J by 6 bases, with 15 bases left in between. As DNA, the CDR3 is TGCGCCAGCAGCCGGTTCGGGGGAGAGTCCGGGGAGCTGTTTTTT. This gives the protein CASSRFGGESGELFF.

The CDR3 sequence: CAWRDLTSRHYNEQFF. In DNA form, the CDR3 reads TGTGCCTGGAGAGATCTGACTAGCCGACATTACAATGAGCAGTTCTTC. V is TRBV30 and J is TRBJ2-1, with 7 bases matching TRBD2. The CDR3 sequence is 16 residues long. V dropped 3 bases and J dropped 4; count of bases not matched to a gene: 12. Germline loops: CDR1 GTSNPN, CDR2 SVGIG (reference sequence).

The V and J genes are TRBV1 and TRBJ2-7; TRBD2, as called in the table, went unchecked against the DNA. TRBV1 is an annotated pseudogene. CDR3 size: 16 residues. The DNA of the CDR3 is TGCACCAGCAGCCCCCGTCGCAGCGGGAGGTTGGACGAGCAGTACTTC. Translated, it gives CTSSPRRSGRLDEQYF.